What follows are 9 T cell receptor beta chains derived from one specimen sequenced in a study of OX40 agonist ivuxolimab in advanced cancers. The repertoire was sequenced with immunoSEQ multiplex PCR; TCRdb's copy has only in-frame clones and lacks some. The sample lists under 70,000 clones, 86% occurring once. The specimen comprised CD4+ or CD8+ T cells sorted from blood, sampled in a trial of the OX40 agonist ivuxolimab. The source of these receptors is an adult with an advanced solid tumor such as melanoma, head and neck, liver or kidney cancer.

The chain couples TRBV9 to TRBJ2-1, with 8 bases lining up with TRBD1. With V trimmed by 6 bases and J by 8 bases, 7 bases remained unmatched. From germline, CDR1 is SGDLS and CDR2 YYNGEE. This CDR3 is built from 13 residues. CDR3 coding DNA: TGTGCCAGCAACAAGGACAGGGCGGATGAGCAGTTCTTC. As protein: CASNKDRADEQFF. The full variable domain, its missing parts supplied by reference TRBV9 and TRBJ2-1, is DSGVTQTPKHLITATGQRVTLRCSPRSGDLSVYWYQQSLDQGLQFLIQYYNGEERAKGNILERFSAQQFPDLHSELNLSSLELGDSALYFCASNKDRADEQFFGPGTRLTVL.

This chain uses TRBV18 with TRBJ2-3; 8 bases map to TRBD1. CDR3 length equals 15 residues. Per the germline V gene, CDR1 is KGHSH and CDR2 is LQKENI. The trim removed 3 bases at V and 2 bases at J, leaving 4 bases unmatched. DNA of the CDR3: TGTGCCAGCTCACCGGACAGGGCCAACACAGATACGCAGTATTTT. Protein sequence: CASSPDRANTDTQYF.

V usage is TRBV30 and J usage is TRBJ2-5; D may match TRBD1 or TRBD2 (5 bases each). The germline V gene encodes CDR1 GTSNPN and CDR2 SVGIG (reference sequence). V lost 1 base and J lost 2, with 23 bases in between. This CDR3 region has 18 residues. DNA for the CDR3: TGTGCCTGGAGTGGGCGTCGATATCTCGGGGCGGCTCAAGAGACCCAGTACTTC. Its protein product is CAWSGRRYLGAAQETQYF.

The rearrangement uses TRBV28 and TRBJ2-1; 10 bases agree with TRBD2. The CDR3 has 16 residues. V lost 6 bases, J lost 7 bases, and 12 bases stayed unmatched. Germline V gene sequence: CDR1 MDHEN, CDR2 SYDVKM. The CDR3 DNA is TGTGCCAGCAGGCGGTCGAGCGGGAGGGCCGTAAATGAGCAGTTCTTC. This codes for CASRRSSGRAVNEQFF. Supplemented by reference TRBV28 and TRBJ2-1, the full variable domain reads DVKVTQSSRYLVKRTGEKVFLECVQDMDHENMFWYRQDPGLGLRLIYFSYDVKMKEKGDIPEGYSVSREKKERFSLILESASTNQTSMYLCASRRSSGRAVNEQFFGPGTRLTVL.

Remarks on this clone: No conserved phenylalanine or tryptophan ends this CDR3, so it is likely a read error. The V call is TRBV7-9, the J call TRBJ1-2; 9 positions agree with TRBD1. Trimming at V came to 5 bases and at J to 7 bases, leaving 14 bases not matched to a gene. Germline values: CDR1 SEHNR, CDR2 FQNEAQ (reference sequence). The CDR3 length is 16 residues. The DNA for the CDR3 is TGTGCCAGCAGCCCCGAACAGGGGGCGCTCGGTCTTGGCTACACCGTC. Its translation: CASSPEQGALGLGYTV.

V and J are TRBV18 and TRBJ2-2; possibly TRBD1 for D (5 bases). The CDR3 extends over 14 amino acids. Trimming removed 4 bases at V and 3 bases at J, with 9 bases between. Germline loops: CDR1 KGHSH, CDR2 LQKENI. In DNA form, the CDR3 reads TGTGCCAGCTCACAACTCAGGGACACCGGGGAGCTGTTTTTT. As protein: CASSQLRDTGELFF.

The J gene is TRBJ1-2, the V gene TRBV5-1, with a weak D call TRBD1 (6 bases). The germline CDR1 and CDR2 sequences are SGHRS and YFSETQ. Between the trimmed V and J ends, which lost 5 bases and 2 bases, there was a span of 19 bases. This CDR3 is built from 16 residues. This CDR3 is CASRRGQGSANYGYTF. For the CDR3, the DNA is TGCGCCAGCAGACGGGGGCAGGGGTCTGCGAACTATGGCTACACCTTC.

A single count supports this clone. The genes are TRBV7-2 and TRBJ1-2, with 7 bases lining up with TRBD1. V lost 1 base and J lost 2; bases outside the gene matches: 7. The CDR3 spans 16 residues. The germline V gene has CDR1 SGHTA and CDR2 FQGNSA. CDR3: CASSLDGTASNYGYTF. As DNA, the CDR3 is TGTGCCAGCAGCTTAGATGGGACAGCCTCAAACTATGGCTACACCTTC.

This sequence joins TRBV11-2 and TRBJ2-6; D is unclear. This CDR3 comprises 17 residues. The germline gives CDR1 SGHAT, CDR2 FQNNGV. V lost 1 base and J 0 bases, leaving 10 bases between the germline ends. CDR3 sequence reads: CASSLAPGASGANVLTF. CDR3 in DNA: TGTGCCAGCAGCTTAGCCCCCGGTGCCTCTGGGGCCAACGTCCTGACTTTC.